The rows below give T cell receptor beta chains drawn from one sample of a study of T cells in Graves' hyperthyroidism and ophthalmopathy. TCRdb re-derived calls from the multiplex PCR reads in MiXCR, one entry per CDR3 protein. The repertoire holds 250,000 to 300,000 distinct CDR3 sequences, approximately 18% seen once, with under 40% in the top ten. Sequencing used blood. These receptors all come from a man between 45 and 60 years old with Graves' ophthalmopathy. The CDR3 runs from the conserved cysteine through the conserved F or W. The D gene is left open where the match is weak. Clone size appears in some rows only: once, few, many, or a class for an expanded clone.

>TRBV15|TRBJ2-1|-|-
CATSRDEGGYNEQFF
>TRBV12-3/TRBV12-4|TRBJ2-3|-|many
CASSFRADTQYF
>TRBV5-1|TRBJ2-3|-|-
CASSLGPSENTQYF
>TRBV20-1|TRBJ2-5|TRBD2|-
CSARTKLGLAGGPGETQYF
>TRBV7-9|TRBJ2-7|-|many
CASSLAQGISYEQYF
>TRBV29-1|TRBJ2-5|-|few
CSVGVGGLGETQYF
>TRBV6-1|TRBJ2-6|TRBD1|once
CASSRKGQGAVVGANVLTF
>TRBV7-9|TRBJ2-7|TRBD1|many
CASSSGQGPYEQYF
>TRBV4-1|TRBJ2-7|TRBD2|many
CASSQNPTSGTTYEQYF
>TRBV2|TRBJ2-6|-|many
CASSPDRSGANVLTF
>TRBV5-1|TRBJ2-3|TRBD1|many
CASSGGQATDTQYF
>TRBV28|TRBJ2-3|TRBD2|-
CASSFLAGEISTDTQYF
>TRBV3-1|TRBJ2-7|-|many
CASSQVAGTYEQYF
>TRBV28|TRBJ1-2|TRBD1|many
CASSNLRQGAYGYTF
>TRBV10-3|TRBJ2-3|-|-
CAISVDPGAVADTQYF
>TRBV6-1|TRBJ2-7|TRBD2|-
CASSSGGSSEQYF
>TRBV9|TRBJ1-2|TRBD1|few
CASSGTGTGRSNYGYTF
>TRBV11-3|TRBJ2-3|TRBD1|few
CASSSTGLSTQYF
>TRBV5-1|TRBJ2-7|TRBD1|many
CASSLSGGNSYEQYF
>TRBV4-1|TRBJ2-1|-|-
CASSQDPRGHSYNEQFF
>TRBV20-1|TRBJ2-5|TRBD2|many
CSALGLVEVQETQYF
>TRBV12-3/TRBV12-4|TRBJ1-1|-|few
CASILDPNTEAFF